This T cell receptor beta chain came from a study of T cells in localized non-small cell lung cancer. General study findings and limits: Adjacent uninvolved lung had the highest clonality, suggesting focused antigen responses. Appearing in adjacent lung were a median about 57 of the top 100 tumor clones. Heterogeneity remains possible, as sequencing covered one tumor region only.

TCRdb keeps only in-frame clones here, not all; method: immunoSEQ multiplex PCR. The sample shows fewer than 40,000 clones, under 90% of them seen only once. Remarks on this clone: Its antigen is still unknown.

The TCR originated in a male donor older than 55 with stage III lung adenocarcinoma. Sequences were derived from peripheral blood, sampled before any cancer treatment.

In DNA form, the CDR3 reads TGCGCCAGCAGCTGGGGTCTAGCAATCCCCTACAATGAGCAGTTCTTC. Translated: CASSWGLAIPYNEQFF. The chain combines TRBV5-1 with TRBJ2-1; TRBD2 might be the D (5 bases). Looked up from germline, CDR1 is SGHRS and CDR2 is YFSETQ. The CDR3 totals 16 residues. V was clipped by 3 bases and J by 2 bases, with 15 bases between them. Supplemented by reference TRBV5-1 and TRBJ2-1, the full variable domain reads KAGVTQTPRYLIKTRGQQVTLSCSPISGHRSVSWYQQTPGQGLQFLFEYFSETQRNKGNFPGRFSGRQFSNSRSEMNVSTLELGDSALYLCASSWGLAIPYNEQFFGPGTRLTVL.